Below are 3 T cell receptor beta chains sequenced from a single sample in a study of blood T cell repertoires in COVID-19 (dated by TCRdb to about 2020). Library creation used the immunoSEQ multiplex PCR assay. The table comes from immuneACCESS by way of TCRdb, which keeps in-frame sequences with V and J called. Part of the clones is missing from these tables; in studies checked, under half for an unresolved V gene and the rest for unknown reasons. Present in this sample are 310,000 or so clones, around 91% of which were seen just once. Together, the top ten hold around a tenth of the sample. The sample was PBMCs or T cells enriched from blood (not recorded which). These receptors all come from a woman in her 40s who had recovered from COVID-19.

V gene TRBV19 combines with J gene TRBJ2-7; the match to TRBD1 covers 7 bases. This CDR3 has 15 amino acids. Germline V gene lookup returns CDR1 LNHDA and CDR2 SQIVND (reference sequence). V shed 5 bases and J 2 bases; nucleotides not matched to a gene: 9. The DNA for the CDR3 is TGTGCCAGTAGTGGCCGCCGGGACAGTGCCTACGAGCAGTACTTC. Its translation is CASSGRRDSAYEQYF.

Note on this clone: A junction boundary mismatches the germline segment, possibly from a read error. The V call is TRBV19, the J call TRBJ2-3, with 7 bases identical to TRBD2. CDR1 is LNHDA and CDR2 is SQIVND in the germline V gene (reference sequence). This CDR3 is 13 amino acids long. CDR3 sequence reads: CASSIDIGREVVF. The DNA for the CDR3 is TGTGCCAGTAGTATAGATATAGGACGGGAGGTCGTTTTT.

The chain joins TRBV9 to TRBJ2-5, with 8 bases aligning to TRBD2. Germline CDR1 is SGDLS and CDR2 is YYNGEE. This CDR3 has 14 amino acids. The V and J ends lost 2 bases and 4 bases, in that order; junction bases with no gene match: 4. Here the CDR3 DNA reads TGTGCCAGCAGCGTCGGACTAGCTCGAGAGACCCAGTACTTC. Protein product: CASSVGLARETQYF.